This T cell receptor (beta chain) stems from a study of blood T cell repertoires in COVID-19. Study summary: Some COVID-19 samples were acute and others convalescent; all came from the United States, Italy and Spain. T cells, B-cell-depleted T cells, or PBMCs provided the cDNA or gDNA that served as material.

Study processing details: Amplification from reference gene primers served as the basis for estimated nucleated cell counts. Profiling relied on immunoSEQ multiplex PCR, and the TCRdb table lists in-frame clones only, not all of them. V, J and clone size reflect that table, while D and trimming were determined from the DNA. The sample lists about 380,000 clones, nearly 90% seen once, with 6.5% to 7% in the top ten. This CDR3 region has 15 residues. Germline values: CDR1 MNHEY, CDR2 SVGAGI. V shed 5 bases, J shed 7 bases, and the junction held 12 bases outside the gene matches. Material for sequencing was peripheral blood. This TCR was sampled from a man in his late teens or twenties with active or convalescent COVID-19. The genes are TRBV6-5 and TRBJ2-5, with 8 bases lining up with TRBD2. The CDR3 loop is CASSPGTRSVGTQYF. CDR3 coding DNA: TGTGCCAGCAGTCCCGGGACTAGGTCTGTAGGGACCCAGTACTTC.